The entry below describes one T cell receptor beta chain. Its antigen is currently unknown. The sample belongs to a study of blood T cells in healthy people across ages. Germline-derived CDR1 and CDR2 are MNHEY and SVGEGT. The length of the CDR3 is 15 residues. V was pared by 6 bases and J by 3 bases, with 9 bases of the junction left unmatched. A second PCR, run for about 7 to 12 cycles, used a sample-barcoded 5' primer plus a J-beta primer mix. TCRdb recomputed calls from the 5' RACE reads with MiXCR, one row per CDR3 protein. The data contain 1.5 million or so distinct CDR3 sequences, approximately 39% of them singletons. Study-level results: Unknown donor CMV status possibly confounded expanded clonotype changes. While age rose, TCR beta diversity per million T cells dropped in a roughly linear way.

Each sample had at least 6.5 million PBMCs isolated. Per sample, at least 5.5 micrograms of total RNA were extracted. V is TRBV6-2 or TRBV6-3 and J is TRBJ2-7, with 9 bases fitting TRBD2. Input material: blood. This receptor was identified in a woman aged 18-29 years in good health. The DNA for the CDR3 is TGTGCCAGCAGGTGGTCTAGCGGGGATTACTACGAGCAGTACTTC. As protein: CASRWSSGDYYEQYF.